This T cell receptor (beta chain) was sequenced for a study of T cell responses to AZD1222 COVID-19 vaccine. The repertoire was sequenced with immunoSEQ multiplex PCR; TCRdb's copy has only in-frame clones and lacks some. Of 130,000 or so clones in the sample, 85% to 95% were seen once. Study-level results: Donors skewed white British and female; clonal diversity was possibly underestimated. Only a handful of AZD1222 recipients, more than 5 in all, had baseline seropositivity. All repertoire sampling was performed exclusively after the peak T cell response. Two AZD1222 administrations were followed by greater Spike-specific TCR breadth and depth.

Of note for this clone: Its matching antigen is unknown.

The CDR3 loop spans 15 amino acids. Trimming removed 2 bases from V and 9 bases from J, with 14 bases in between. Germline V gene sequence: CDR1 KGHSH, CDR2 LQKENI. The chain recombines TRBV18 with TRBJ1-6, with a tentative D call TRBD1 (6 bases). This sequence originates from an adult in good health. The sequences come from peripheral blood, collected on day 0 of MenACWY control vaccination. CDR3 sequence reads: CASSPAQGMSSPLHF. CDR3 sequence (DNA): TGTGCCAGCTCACCAGCCCAGGGGATGAGTTCACCCCTCCACTTT.